This is a list of T cell receptor beta chains from one sample in a study of blood T cells in healthy people across ages. MiXCR, run by TCRdb on the 5' RACE reads, gives a single entry per CDR3 protein. This table holds over 950,000 distinct CDR3 sequences, roughly two fifths found once. The sequenced material came from blood. The source is a man in his late teens or twenties in good health. Each CDR3 is given without its conserved first and last residue. The order of the fields is CDR3 protein, clone size, V gene, D gene, J gene. A D gene is named only where the DNA matches it firmly. Clone size is shown for a subset of rows, as once, few, many or a class of expanded clone.

CDR3: ASSLGLAGGGDTQY
size: few
V: TRBV7-2
D: TRBD2
J: TRBJ2-3

CDR3: ASSVQGGNEKLF
size: NA
V: TRBV6-5
D: NA
J: TRBJ1-4

CDR3: ASTPGQWTEAF
size: few
V: TRBV19
D: TRBD1
J: TRBJ1-1

CDR3: ASSVDTDTQY
size: many
V: TRBV9
D: NA
J: TRBJ2-3

CDR3: ASSAPSGGNYGYT
size: NA
V: TRBV28
D: NA
J: TRBJ1-2

CDR3: ASRPWDSYNEQY
size: once
V: TRBV27
D: NA
J: NA

CDR3: ASTRNNEQF
size: NA
V: TRBV12-3/TRBV12-4
D: NA
J: TRBJ2-1

CDR3: SVEAKGQEAPYEQY
size: few
V: TRBV29-1
D: TRBD1
J: TRBJ2-7

CDR3: ASSKTASDTQY
size: few
V: TRBV7-3
D: NA
J: TRBJ2-3

CDR3: ASSPPGENQPQH
size: NA
V: TRBV4-1
D: NA
J: TRBJ1-5

CDR3: ASRAGSEQF
size: NA
V: TRBV27
D: NA
J: TRBJ2-1

CDR3: ASSVPRNTQY
size: NA
V: TRBV4-1
D: NA
J: TRBJ2-3

CDR3: ASSEYTNTNTEAF
size: NA
V: TRBV6-1
D: NA
J: TRBJ1-1

CDR3: ASSLKQGDGTEAF
size: once
V: TRBV5-1
D: TRBD1
J: TRBJ1-1

CDR3: SGRTGDNEQF
size: many
V: TRBV20-1
D: TRBD1
J: TRBJ2-1

CDR3: SVRRLAGDQETQY
size: NA
V: TRBV29-1
D: TRBD2
J: TRBJ2-5

CDR3: ASSPESFRGASDTQY
size: many
V: TRBV7-7
D: NA
J: TRBJ2-3

CDR3: ASSDRGSPNTEAF
size: NA
V: TRBV12-3/TRBV12-4
D: TRBD1
J: TRBJ1-1

CDR3: ASSSSYEQF
size: many
V: TRBV7-2
D: NA
J: TRBJ2-1

CDR3: ATQRREYEKLF
size: NA
V: TRBV7-8
D: NA
J: TRBJ1-4

CDR3: ASSVRDLDTQY
size: once
V: TRBV7-2
D: NA
J: TRBJ2-3

CDR3: SAPGQRVSGTEAF
size: NA
V: TRBV20-1
D: NA
J: TRBJ1-1

CDR3: SAKIPGLTYEQY
size: few
V: TRBV20-1
D: NA
J: TRBJ2-7

CDR3: ASSQTGTRGETQY
size: NA
V: TRBV14
D: TRBD2
J: TRBJ2-5

CDR3: ASSSAGFQETQY
size: few
V: TRBV4-2
D: NA
J: TRBJ2-5

CDR3: SVAAERAASEQY
size: few
V: TRBV29-1
D: NA
J: TRBJ2-7

CDR3: SARRQGAQEQY
size: NA
V: TRBV20-1
D: TRBD1
J: TRBJ2-7

CDR3: ASSDRDRSYNSPLH
size: NA
V: TRBV19
D: TRBD1
J: TRBJ1-6

CDR3: SVEGVNTEAF
size: few
V: TRBV29-1
D: NA
J: TRBJ1-1

CDR3: ASSFFLGEADTQY
size: NA
V: TRBV5-1
D: NA
J: TRBJ2-3

CDR3: ASSRSGTSSSTDMQY
size: NA
V: TRBV12-3/TRBV12-4
D: TRBD2
J: TRBJ2-3

CDR3: ASSQGQFSGYT
size: few
V: TRBV4-3
D: NA
J: TRBJ1-2

CDR3: ASSSSGGYTDTQY
size: many
V: TRBV7-2
D: TRBD2
J: TRBJ2-3

CDR3: ASSVEGRSTAF
size: NA
V: TRBV27
D: NA
J: TRBJ1-1

CDR3: ASSEAQGQGYEQY
size: NA
V: TRBV25-1
D: TRBD1
J: TRBJ2-7

CDR3: ASSASTVYEQY
size: few
V: TRBV7-9
D: NA
J: TRBJ2-7

CDR3: ASSLSWDSWQAF
size: NA
V: TRBV7-9
D: TRBD1
J: TRBJ1-1